Below are 21 T cell receptor beta chains sequenced from a single sample in a study of blood T cell repertoires in COVID-19. TCRdb keeps only in-frame clones here, not all; method: immunoSEQ multiplex PCR. The sample carries about 44,000 clones, 80% to 90% recorded once. Sequenced input: peripheral blood. All receptors come from an older man with active COVID-19.

This clone was seen just once. The rearrangement joins TRBV7-9 to TRBJ2-3; 9 bases agree with TRBD1. V was clipped by 5 bases and J by 2 bases; unmatched bases: 5. Germline-derived CDR1 and CDR2 are SEHNR and FQNEAQ (reference sequence). This CDR3 region has 15 residues. DNA of the CDR3: TGTGCCAGCAGCGCTGGGACAGGGTCCACAGATACGCAGTATTTT. Translation gives CASSAGTGSTDTQYF. The entire variable domain, with the rest obtained from reference TRBV7-9 and TRBJ2-3, is as follows: DTGVSQNPRHKITKRGQNVTFRCDPISEHNRLYWYRQTLGQGPEFLTYFQNEAQLEKSRLLSDRFSAERPKGSFSTLEIQRTEQGDSAMYLCASSAGTGSTDTQYFGPGTRLTVL.

The chain couples TRBV2 to TRBJ2-2, with TRBD2 matching over 8 bases. The CDR3 runs 15 residues. With 6 bases clipped from V and 6 bases from J, the junction kept 9 bases outside the gene matches. CDR1 SNHLY and CDR2 FYNNEI come from the germline V gene. The CDR3: CASSAGTSFSGELFF. As DNA, the CDR3 is TGTGCCAGCAGCGCCGGGACTAGTTTTTCCGGGGAGCTGTTTTTT.

The chain joins TRBV19 to TRBJ1-1; a weak D match, TRBD1 (5 bases). Trimming stripped 7 bases from V and 4 bases from J, with 19 bases between. Germline V lookup: CDR1 LNHDA, CDR2 SQIVND (reference sequence). The CDR3 extends over 15 amino acids. The DNA of the CDR3 is TGTGCCAGTACAGCCCTCGACAGCATTACCACTGAAGCTTTCTTT. Protein sequence: CASTALDSITTEAFF.

The J gene is TRBJ1-5, the V gene TRBV7-8; D is ambiguous. V dropped 3 bases and J dropped 0 bases, with 15 bases sitting between them. Germline assignment: CDR1 SGHVS and CDR2 FQNEAQ. The length of the CDR3 is 17 residues. For the CDR3, the DNA is TGTGCCAGCAGCTTGCCCGTGGCAGGATATAGCAATCAGCCCCAGCATTTT. This sequence encodes CASSLPVAGYSNQPQHF.

This chain joins TRBV6-6 and TRBJ2-3; 9 bases map to TRBD2. Germline trimming cut 5 bases from V and 3 bases from J; bases unmatched to any gene: 15. Germline V CDR1 and CDR2: MNHNY, SVGAGI (reference sequence). This CDR3 spans 18 amino acids. CDR3: CASSPYSGGPRRTDTQYF. Here the CDR3 DNA reads TGTGCCAGCAGTCCTTATAGCGGGGGCCCCAGGAGGACAGATACGCAGTATTTT.

This clone has only one observation. The CDR3 region is CATSRSLTGGETQYF. The DNA for the CDR3 is TGTGCCACCAGCAGATCCCTAACAGGGGGAGAGACCCAGTACTTC. This chain connects TRBV15 to TRBJ2-5, with TRBD1 matching 8 bases. Germline V gives CDR1 LNHNV, CDR2 YYDKDF (reference sequence). This CDR3 has 15 residues. V lost 2 bases to trimming and J lost 4 bases; unmatched junction nucleotides: 6. The full variable domain, in which reference TRBV15 and TRBJ2-5 provide the parts outside the CDR3, is DAMVIQNPRYQVTQFGKPVTLSCSQTLNHNVMYWYQQKSSQAPKLLFHYYDKDFNNEADTPDNFQSRRPNTSFCFLDIRSPGLGDTAMYLCATSRSLTGGETQYFGPGTRLLVL.

CDR3 in DNA: TGTGCCAGCAGCCTAGGACTAGCGGGGGCCCCCTACAATGAGCAGTTCTTC. Protein: CASSLGLAGAPYNEQFF. This sequence joins TRBV3-1 (or the pseudogene TRBV3-2) and TRBJ2-1; 13 bases agree with TRBD2. The CDR3 is made up of 17 amino acids. CDR1 and CDR2 (germline): LGHDT, YNNKEL (reference sequence). V trimming: 4 bases; J trimming: 2 bases; junction bases outside the gene matches: 5.

The J gene is TRBJ1-3, the V gene TRBV5-1; D is ambiguous. This CDR3 has 15 residues. V was trimmed by 2 bases and J by 0 bases, leaving 9 bases between them. Per the germline V gene, CDR1 is SGHRS and CDR2 is YFSETQ. DNA of the CDR3: TGCGCCAGCAGCTTACACACCAGCTCTGGAAACACCATATATTTT. This gives the protein CASSLHTSSGNTIYF.

This chain links TRBV6-2 or TRBV6-3 with TRBJ2-5, with D perhaps matching TRBD1 (5 bases). Germline V gene lookup returns CDR1 MNHEY and CDR2 SVGEGT. This CDR3 has 14 residues. The germline V and J ends were trimmed by 2 bases and 5 bases, with 12 bases remaining between them. CDR3 in amino acids: CASSYARKGETQYF. The CDR3 DNA is TGTGCCAGCAGTTACGCCAGGAAGGGGGAGACCCAGTACTTC.

This sequence joins TRBV27 and TRBJ2-7; 9 bases match TRBD1. Per germline, CDR1 MNHEY and CDR2 SMNVEV (reference sequence). This CDR3 is 16 amino acids long. V shed 6 bases and J 1 base; nucleotides not matched to a gene: 10. The CDR3 coding sequence is TGTGCCAGCAGCGACACTCCGGGACAGGGATCCTACGAGCAGTACTTC. Protein product: CASSDTPGQGSYEQYF.

The chain has TRBV27 and TRBJ2-1; TRBD1 aligns across 7 bases. V was clipped by 7 bases and J by 3 bases; unmatched bases: 12. The CDR3 is 16 amino acids. Germline CDR1 is MNHEY and CDR2 is SMNVEV (reference sequence). CDR3 in amino acids: CASTTMGQTNYNEQFF. In nucleotides, the CDR3 is TGTGCCAGCACAACCATGGGACAGACAAACTACAATGAGCAGTTCTTC.

The chain combines TRBV28 with TRBJ1-5; no firm D call. With 5 bases removed from V and 4 bases from J, the gap between germline ends came to 9 bases. CDR3 length: 13 residues. Germline V CDR1 and CDR2: MDHEN, SYDVKM. CDR3 nucleotide sequence: TGTGCCAGCAGTCTCCAGGTAAATCAGCCCCAGCATTTT. It codes for CASSLQVNQPQHF.

The table lists this clone with a count of one. The chain employs TRBV6-9 and TRBJ1-1; 7 bases map to TRBD1. The CDR3 is made up of 17 amino acids. V trimming: 9 bases; J trimming: 0 bases; junction bases outside the gene matches: 16. Germline CDR1 MNHGY, CDR2 SVAAGI. This chain's CDR3 is CARNIIHRGLLNTEAFF. Written as DNA, the CDR3 is TGTGCCAGAAATATTATACACAGGGGACTGCTGAACACTGAAGCTTTCTTT.

The CDR3 DNA follows: TGTGCCAGCAGTTTAAGGGGGACAGGGCTAGGTTCACCCCTCCACTTT. It is translated as CASSLRGTGLGSPLHF. V is TRBV28 and J is TRBJ1-6; 9 nucleotides line up with TRBD1. From germline, CDR1 is MDHEN and CDR2 SYDVKM. Trimming took 2 bases from V and 9 from J; bases not matched to a gene: 8. CDR3 length: 16 residues. Based on the CDR3 plus reference TRBV28 and TRBJ1-6, the full variable domain is DVKVTQSSRYLVKRTGEKVFLECVQDMDHENMFWYRQDPGLGLRLIYFSYDVKMKEKGDIPEGYSVSREKKERFSLILESASTNQTSMYLCASSLRGTGLGSPLHFGNGTRLTVT.

This clone was counted a single time. CDR3 coding DNA: TGTGCCAGCAGCCGTGGGCTCAGGGGGGAGACCCAGTACTTC. This translates into CASSRGLRGETQYF. The J gene is TRBJ2-5, the V gene TRBV7-2; 7 nucleotides agree with TRBD1. The V gene's germline CDR1 is SGHTA and CDR2 FQGNSA. J gave up 5 bases and V 5 bases, and 8 bases lay outside the gene matches. The CDR3 has 14 amino acids.

This clone was observed a few times. The chain employs TRBV20-1 and TRBJ2-4, with unresolved D. The CDR3 has 14 residues. V was cut by 3 bases and J by 1 base, with 10 bases left in between. In germline, CDR1 is DFQATT, CDR2 SNEGSKA (reference sequence). The CDR3 DNA follows: TGCAGTGCTAGTCGCCAGAGGGCCAAAAACATTCAGTACTTC. Its protein product is CSASRQRAKNIQYF.

The chain uses TRBV11-2 and TRBJ2-2; TRBD1 aligns across 9 bases. V was pared by 4 bases and J by 7 bases, with 4 bases of the junction left unmatched. The length of the CDR3 is 14 residues. Germline assignment: CDR1 SGHAT and CDR2 FQNNGV. This chain's CDR3 is CASSSDRGHGELFF. CDR3 sequence (DNA): TGTGCCAGCAGCTCGGACAGGGGACACGGGGAGCTGTTTTTT.

This chain connects TRBV18 to TRBJ2-5; 10 nucleotides align to TRBD1. The CDR3 is made up of 16 amino acids. Looked up from germline, CDR1 is KGHSH and CDR2 is LQKENI. V shed 2 bases, J shed 9 bases, and the junction held 12 bases outside the gene matches. CDR3 coding DNA: TGTGCCAGCTCACCAACGACAGGGGGCGTTCCTGCTGCCCAGTACTTC. This translates into CASSPTTGGVPAAQYF.

The chain recombines TRBV18 with TRBJ2-2; a possible D gene is TRBD1 (6 bases). V lost 0 bases and J 4 bases, leaving 9 bases between the germline ends. The V gene's germline CDR1 is KGHSH and CDR2 LQKENI. CDR3 size: 15 residues. This chain's CDR3 is CASSPPDRSTGELFF. The CDR3, as DNA: TGTGCCAGCTCACCACCCGACAGGTCCACCGGGGAGCTGTTTTTT.

V gene TRBV5-8 combines with J gene TRBJ2-3; TRBD1 matches at 7 bases. The germline V gene encodes CDR1 SGHTS and CDR2 YDEGEE. There are 15 residues in the CDR3. The J segment lost 4 bases and the V segment lost 2 bases, leaving 7 bases of the junction unmatched. The CDR3, as DNA: TGTGCCAGCAGCTTTTGGGACAGCAACTCAGATACGCAGTATTTT. Translation: CASSFWDSNSDTQYF.

V and J are TRBV4-2 and TRBJ2-2; 11 nucleotides align to TRBD1. CDR3 size: 16 residues. The V gene's germline CDR1 is LGHNA and CDR2 YNFKEQ. V lost 3 bases and J lost 0; bases outside the gene matches: 0. The CDR3 here is CASSQGQGANTGELFF. The CDR3 DNA reads as TGTGCCAGCAGCCAGGGACAGGGGGCGAACACCGGGGAGCTGTTTTTT.